What follows are 5 T cell receptor beta chains derived from one specimen sequenced in a study of shared clonotypes between healthy human individuals. Measured with immunoSEQ multiplex PCR; TCRdb has only the in-frame clones, and not every one. The repertoire includes fewer than 1.8 million clones, about 98.5% of them detected once, and approximately 0.38% sits in the top ten. Sequenced sample: naive CD4+ T cells sorted from blood. Sample subset: CD45RA+ positively selected. The source is a man aged 25 to 45 in good health.

This clone was recorded only once. CDR3 loop: CASRPRGQGANEKLFF. The CDR3 bases are TGTGCCAGCCGCCCCAGGGGACAGGGGGCTAATGAAAAACTGTTTTTT. The V call is TRBV27, the J call TRBJ1-4, with TRBD1 identical over 11 bases. Germline V lookup: CDR1 MNHEY, CDR2 SMNVEV (reference sequence). This CDR3 region has 16 residues. The junction had 8 bases not matched to a gene; V was cut back by 8 bases and J by 3 bases.

The gene calls are TRBV5-1 and TRBJ2-1, with TRBD2 matching over 12 bases. Germline CDR1 reads SGHRS; CDR2 reads YFSETQ. The CDR3 is 16 residues long. The J segment lost 6 bases and the V segment lost 1 base, leaving 5 bases of the junction unmatched. The CDR3 DNA reads as TGCGCCAGCAGCTTGAGGCTAGCGGGAGGGCTCAATGAGCAGTTCTTC. Amino acid sequence: CASSLRLAGGLNEQFF.

Comment on this clone: Other DNA sequences within the sample encode an identical CDR3. The chain links TRBV5-1 to TRBJ2-5; D not certain. Trimming took 5 bases from V and 3 from J, leaving 5 bases between them. Per germline, CDR1 SGHRS and CDR2 YFSETQ. The CDR3 sequence is 11 residues long. CDR3 in DNA: TGCGCCAGCAGTCTCGAAGAGACCCAGTACTTC. It codes for CASSLEETQYF.

This clone was counted a single time. The V and J genes are TRBV6-6 and TRBJ2-2; no clear D. The CDR3 runs 14 residues. Trimming pared 4 bases from V and 4 bases from J, leaving 10 bases between. CDR1 MNHNY and CDR2 SVGAGI come from the germline V gene (reference sequence). CDR3 in DNA: TGTGCCAGCAGTTTCTCAGGAAGCACCGGGGAGCTGTTTTTT. It yields the protein CASSFSGSTGELFF.

CDR3 DNA sequence: TGTGCCAGCAGCCGCATTGAAGCTTTCTTT. Translated: CASSRIEAFF. The chain combines TRBV11-2 with TRBJ1-1; D not certain. CDR3 size: 10 residues. The V gene's germline CDR1 is SGHAT and CDR2 FQNNGV. V gave up 5 bases and J gave up 7 bases, with 5 bases separating them.